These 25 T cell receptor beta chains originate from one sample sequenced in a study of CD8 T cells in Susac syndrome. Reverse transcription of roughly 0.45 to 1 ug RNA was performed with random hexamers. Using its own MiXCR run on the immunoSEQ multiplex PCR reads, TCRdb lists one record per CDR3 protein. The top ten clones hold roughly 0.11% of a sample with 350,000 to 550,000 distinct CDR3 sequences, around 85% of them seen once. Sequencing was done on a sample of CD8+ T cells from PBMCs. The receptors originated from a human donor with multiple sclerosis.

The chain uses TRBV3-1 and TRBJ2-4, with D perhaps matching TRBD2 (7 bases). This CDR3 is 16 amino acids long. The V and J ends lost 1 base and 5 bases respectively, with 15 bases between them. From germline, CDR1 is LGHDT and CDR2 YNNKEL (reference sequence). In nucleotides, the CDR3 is TGTGCCAGCAGCCAAGTGGCGGGGGCCGGTGAAAACATTCAGTACTTC. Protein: CASSQVAGAGENIQYF.

The CDR3 loop reads CASSQDRLLENTEAFF. CDR3 in DNA: TGTGCCAGCAGCCAAGATCGGTTATTGGAGAACACTGAAGCTTTCTTT. V usage is TRBV3-1 and J usage is TRBJ1-1; D remains unclear. Trimming took 0 bases from V and 1 from J, leaving 12 bases between them. The CDR3 loop spans 16 amino acids. Per the germline V gene, CDR1 is LGHDT and CDR2 is YNNKEL (reference sequence).

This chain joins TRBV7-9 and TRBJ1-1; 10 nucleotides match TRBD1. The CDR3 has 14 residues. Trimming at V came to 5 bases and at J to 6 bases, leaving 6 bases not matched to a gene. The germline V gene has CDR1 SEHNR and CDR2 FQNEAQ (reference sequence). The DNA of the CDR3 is TGTGCCAGCAGCGCCGGGACAGGGGTTCCTGAAGCTTTCTTT. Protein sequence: CASSAGTGVPEAFF.

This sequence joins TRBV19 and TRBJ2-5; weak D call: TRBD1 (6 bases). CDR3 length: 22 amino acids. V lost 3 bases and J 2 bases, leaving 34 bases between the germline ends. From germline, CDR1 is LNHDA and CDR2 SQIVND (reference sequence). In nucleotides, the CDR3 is TGTGCCAGTAGTATCTCCGGGACATGGCCCACCGTGGTTGGTCGCCTGCAAGAGACCCAGTACTTC. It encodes CASSISGTWPTVVGRLQETQYF.

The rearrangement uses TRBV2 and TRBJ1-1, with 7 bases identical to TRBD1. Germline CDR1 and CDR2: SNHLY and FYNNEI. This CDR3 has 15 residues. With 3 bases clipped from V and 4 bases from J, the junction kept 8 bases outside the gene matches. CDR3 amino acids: CASSEWAGGSTEAFF. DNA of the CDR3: TGTGCCAGCAGTGAGTGGGCAGGGGGATCCACTGAAGCTTTCTTT.

CDR3 residues: CASSLGGGYDEQYF. The CDR3 DNA follows: TGTGCCAGCAGTTTAGGTGGAGGGTACGACGAGCAGTACTTC. The chain carries TRBV27 and TRBJ2-7, with D perhaps matching TRBD2 (6 bases). This CDR3 comprises 14 residues. Germline V gives CDR1 MNHEY, CDR2 SMNVEV (reference sequence). With 2 bases removed from V and 5 bases from J, the gap between germline ends came to 13 bases.

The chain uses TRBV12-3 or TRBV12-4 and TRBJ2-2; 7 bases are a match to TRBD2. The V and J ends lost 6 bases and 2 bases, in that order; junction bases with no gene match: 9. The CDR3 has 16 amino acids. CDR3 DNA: TGTGCCAGCAGCCCCGGTCTAGCGGTCAACACCGGGGAGCTGTTTTTT. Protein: CASSPGLAVNTGELFF.

This CDR3 is CATAGPLEAFF. The CDR3 nucleotides read TGTGCCACCGCGGGACCTCTCGAAGCTTTCTTT. V is TRBV2 and J is TRBJ1-1, with a weak D call TRBD1 (5 bases). Germline V gene data show CDR1 as SNHLY and CDR2 as FYNNEI. Trimming cost V 10 bases and J 8 bases, with 14 bases left between them. The CDR3 is made up of 11 amino acids.

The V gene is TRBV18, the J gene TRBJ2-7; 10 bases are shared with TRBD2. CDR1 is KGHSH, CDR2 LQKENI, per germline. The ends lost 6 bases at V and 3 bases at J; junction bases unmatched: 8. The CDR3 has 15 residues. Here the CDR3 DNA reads TGTGCCAGCTCCCCCGGGACTAGCGCAGACTACGAGCAGTACTTC. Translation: CASSPGTSADYEQYF.

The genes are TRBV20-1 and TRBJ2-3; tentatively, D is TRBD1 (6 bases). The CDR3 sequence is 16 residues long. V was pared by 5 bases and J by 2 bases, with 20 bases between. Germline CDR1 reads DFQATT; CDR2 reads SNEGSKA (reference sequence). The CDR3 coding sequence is TGCAGTGCTGGGGGCGCCGATAGACCGTTCACAGATACGCAGTATTTT. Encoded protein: CSAGGADRPFTDTQYF.

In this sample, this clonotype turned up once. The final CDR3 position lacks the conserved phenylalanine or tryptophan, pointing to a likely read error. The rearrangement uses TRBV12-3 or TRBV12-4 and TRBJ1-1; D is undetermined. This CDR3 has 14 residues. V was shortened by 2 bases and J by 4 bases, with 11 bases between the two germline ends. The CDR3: CASSLQVYGTEAFL. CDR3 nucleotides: TGTGCCAGCAGTTTACAGGTTTATGGCACTGAAGCTTTCCTT.

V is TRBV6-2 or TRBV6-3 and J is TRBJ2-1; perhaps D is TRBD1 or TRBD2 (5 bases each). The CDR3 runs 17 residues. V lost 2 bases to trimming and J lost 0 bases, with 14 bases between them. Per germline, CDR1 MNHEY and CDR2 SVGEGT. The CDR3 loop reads CASSYGAPGSSYNEQFF. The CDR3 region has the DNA TGTGCCAGCAGTTACGGGGCCCCGGGAAGCTCCTACAATGAGCAGTTCTTC.

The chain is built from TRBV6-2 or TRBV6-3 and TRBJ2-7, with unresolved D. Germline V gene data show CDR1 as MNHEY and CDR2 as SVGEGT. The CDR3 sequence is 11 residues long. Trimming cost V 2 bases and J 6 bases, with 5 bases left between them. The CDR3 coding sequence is TGTGCCAGCAGTTACCAGGTCGAGCAGTACTTC. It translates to CASSYQVEQYF.

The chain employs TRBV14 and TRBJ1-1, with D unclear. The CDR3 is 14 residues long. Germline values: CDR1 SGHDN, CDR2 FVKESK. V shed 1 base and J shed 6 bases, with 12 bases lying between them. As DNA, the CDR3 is TGTGCCAGCAGCCAAGTGGTTACCGTCGCTGAAGCTTTCTTT. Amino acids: CASSQVVTVAEAFF.

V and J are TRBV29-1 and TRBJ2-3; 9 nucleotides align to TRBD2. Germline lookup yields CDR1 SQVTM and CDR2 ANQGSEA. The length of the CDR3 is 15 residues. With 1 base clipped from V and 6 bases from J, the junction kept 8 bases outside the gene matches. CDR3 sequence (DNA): TGCAGCGTTGAAGTCGGAGCGGGGGGCAGGGATACGCAGTATTTT. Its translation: CSVEVGAGGRDTQYF.

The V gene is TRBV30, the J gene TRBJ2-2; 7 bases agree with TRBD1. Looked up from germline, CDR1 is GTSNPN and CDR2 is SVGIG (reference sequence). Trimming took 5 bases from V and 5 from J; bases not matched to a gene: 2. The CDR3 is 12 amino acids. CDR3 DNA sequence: TGTGCCTGGGACAGGGCAACCGGGGAGCTGTTTTTT. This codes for CAWDRATGELFF.

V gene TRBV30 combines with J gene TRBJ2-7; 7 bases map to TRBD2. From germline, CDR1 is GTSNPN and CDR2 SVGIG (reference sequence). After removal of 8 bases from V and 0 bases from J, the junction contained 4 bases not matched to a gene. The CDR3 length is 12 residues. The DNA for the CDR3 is TGTGCCGGGGGGGACGGCTCCTACGAGCAGTACTTC. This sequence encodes CAGGDGSYEQYF.

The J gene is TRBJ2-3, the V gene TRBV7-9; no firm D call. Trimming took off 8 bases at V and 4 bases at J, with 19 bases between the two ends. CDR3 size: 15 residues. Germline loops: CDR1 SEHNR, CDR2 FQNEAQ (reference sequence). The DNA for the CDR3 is TGTGCCAGCGACTTTTGGAACCAAGAATCAGATACGCAGTATTTT. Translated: CASDFWNQESDTQYF.

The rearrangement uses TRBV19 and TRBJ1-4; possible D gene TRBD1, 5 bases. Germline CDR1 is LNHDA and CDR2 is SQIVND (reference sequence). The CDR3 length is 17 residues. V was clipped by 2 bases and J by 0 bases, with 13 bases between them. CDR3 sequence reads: CASSIPGFRATNEKLFF. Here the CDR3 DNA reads TGTGCCAGTAGTATACCAGGGTTTAGAGCAACTAATGAAAAACTGTTTTTT. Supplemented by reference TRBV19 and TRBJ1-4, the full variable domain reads DGGITQSPKYLFRKEGQNVTLSCEQNLNHDAMYWYRQDPGQGLRLIYYSQIVNDFQKGDIAEGYSVSREKKESFPLTVTSAQKNPTAFYLCASSIPGFRATNEKLFFGSGTQLSVL.

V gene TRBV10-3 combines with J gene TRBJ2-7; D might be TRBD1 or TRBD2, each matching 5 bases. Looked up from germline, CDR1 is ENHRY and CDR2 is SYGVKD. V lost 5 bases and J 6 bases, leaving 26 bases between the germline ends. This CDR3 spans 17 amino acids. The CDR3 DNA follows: TGTGCCATCAGTCCACTTTTCCGGGCCTCATGGGACCCCGAGCAGTACTTC. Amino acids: CAISPLFRASWDPEQYF.

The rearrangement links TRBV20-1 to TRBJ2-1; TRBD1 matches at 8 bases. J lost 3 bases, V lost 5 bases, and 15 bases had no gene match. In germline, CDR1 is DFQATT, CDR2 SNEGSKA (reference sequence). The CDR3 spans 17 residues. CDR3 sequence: CSARQYDRGPLYNEQFF. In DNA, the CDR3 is TGCAGTGCTCGACAATACGACAGGGGTCCCCTCTACAATGAGCAGTTCTTC.

The CDR3 loop reads CASSLDWGGNTIYF. CDR3 nucleotides: TGTGCCAGCAGCTTAGATTGGGGAGGAAACACCATATATTTT. The V and J genes are TRBV11-2 and TRBJ1-3; D is undetermined. The CDR3 totals 14 residues. Between the trimmed V and J ends, which lost 0 bases and 4 bases, there was a span of 7 bases. Germline V gene data show CDR1 as SGHAT and CDR2 as FQNNGV.

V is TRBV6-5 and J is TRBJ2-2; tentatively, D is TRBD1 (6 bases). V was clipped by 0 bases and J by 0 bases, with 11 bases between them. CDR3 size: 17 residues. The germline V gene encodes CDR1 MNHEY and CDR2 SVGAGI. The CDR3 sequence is CASSYSNPGANTGELFF. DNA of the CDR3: TGTGCCAGCAGTTACTCGAATCCAGGGGCGAACACCGGGGAGCTGTTTTTT.

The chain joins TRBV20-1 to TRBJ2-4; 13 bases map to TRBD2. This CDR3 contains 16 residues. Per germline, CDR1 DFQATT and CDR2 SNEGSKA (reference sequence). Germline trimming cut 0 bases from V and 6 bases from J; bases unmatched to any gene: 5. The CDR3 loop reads CSARDPRTSGGNIQYF. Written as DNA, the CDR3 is TGCAGTGCTAGAGACCCCCGGACTAGCGGGGGAAACATTCAGTACTTC.

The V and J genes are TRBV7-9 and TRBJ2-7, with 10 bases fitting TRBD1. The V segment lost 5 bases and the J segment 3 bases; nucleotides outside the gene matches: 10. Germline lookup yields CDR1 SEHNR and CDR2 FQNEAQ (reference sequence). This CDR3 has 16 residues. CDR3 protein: CASSADGTGDIYEQYF. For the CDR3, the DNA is TGTGCCAGCAGCGCCGACGGGACAGGGGACATCTACGAGCAGTACTTC. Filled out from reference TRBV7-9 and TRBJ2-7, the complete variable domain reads DTGVSQNPRHKITKRGQNVTFRCDPISEHNRLYWYRQTLGQGPEFLTYFQNEAQLEKSRLLSDRFSAERPKGSFSTLEIQRTEQGDSAMYLCASSADGTGDIYEQYFGPGTRLTVT.